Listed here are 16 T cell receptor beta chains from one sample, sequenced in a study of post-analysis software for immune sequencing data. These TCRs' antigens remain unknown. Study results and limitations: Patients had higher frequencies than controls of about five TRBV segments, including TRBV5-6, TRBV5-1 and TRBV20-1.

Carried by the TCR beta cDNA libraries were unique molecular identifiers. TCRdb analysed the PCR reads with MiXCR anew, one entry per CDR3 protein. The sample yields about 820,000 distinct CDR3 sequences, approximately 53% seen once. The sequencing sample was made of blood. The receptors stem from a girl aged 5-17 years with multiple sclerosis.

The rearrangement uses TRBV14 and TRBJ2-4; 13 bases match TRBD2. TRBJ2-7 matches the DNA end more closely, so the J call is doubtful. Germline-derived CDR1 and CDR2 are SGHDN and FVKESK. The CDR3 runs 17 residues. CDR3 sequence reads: CASSQEPRTSGSYEQYF. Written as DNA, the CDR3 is TGTGCCAGCAGCCAAGAGCCCCGGACTAGCGGGAGTTACGAGCAGTACTTC.

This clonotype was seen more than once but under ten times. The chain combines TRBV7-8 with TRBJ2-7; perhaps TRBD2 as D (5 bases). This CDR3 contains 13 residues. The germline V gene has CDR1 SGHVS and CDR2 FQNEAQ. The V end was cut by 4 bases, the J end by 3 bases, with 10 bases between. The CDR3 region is CASSSRDVYEQYF. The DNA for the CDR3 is TGTGCCAGCAGCTCCCGGGATGTCTACGAGCAGTACTTC.

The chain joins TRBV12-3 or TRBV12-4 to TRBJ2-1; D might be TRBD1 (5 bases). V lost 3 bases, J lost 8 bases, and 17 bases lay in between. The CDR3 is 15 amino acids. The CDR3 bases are TGTGCCAGCAGTTTGTCAGGGTTCCCGAGGTATGAGCAGTTCTTC. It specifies CASSLSGFPRYEQFF.

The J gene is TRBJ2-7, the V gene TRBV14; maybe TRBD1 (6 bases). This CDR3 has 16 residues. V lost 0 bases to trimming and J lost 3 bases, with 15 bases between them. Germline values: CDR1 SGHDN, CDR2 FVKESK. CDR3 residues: CASSQDEGEGVYEQYF. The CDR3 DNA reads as TGTGCCAGCAGCCAAGATGAGGGGGAAGGAGTCTACGAGCAGTACTTC.

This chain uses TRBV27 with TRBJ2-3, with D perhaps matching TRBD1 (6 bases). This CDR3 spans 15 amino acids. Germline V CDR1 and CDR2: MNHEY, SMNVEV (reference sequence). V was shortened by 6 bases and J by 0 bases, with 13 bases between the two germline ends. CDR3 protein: CASRAGTTSTDTQYF. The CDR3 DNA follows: TGTGCCAGCAGGGCCGGGACAACAAGCACAGATACGCAGTATTTT.

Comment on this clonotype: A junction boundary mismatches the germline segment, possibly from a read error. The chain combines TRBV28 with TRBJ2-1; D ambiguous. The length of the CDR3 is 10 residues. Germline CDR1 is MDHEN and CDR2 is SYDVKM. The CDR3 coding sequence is TGTGCCAGCAGTTACACTGAGCAGTTCTTC. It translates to CASSYTEQFF.

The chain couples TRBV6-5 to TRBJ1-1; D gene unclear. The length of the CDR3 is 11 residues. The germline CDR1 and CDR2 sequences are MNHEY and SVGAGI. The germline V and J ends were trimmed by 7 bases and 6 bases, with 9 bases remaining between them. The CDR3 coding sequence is TGTGCCAGCAACTCCCCCGCTGAAGCTTTCTTT. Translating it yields CASNSPAEAFF.

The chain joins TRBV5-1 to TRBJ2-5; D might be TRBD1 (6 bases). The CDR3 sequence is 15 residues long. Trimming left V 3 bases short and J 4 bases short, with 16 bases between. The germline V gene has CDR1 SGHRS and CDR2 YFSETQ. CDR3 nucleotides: TGCGCCAGCAGCTCAATACAGGGTAGGACAGAGACCCAGTACTTC. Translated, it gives CASSSIQGRTETQYF.

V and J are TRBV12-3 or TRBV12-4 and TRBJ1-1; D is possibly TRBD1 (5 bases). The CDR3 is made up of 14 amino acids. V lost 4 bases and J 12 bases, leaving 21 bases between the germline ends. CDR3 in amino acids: CASSSRGSWQLSFF. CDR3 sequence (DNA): TGTGCCAGCAGTTCCCGGGGCTCTTGGCAGCTCTCTTTCTTT.

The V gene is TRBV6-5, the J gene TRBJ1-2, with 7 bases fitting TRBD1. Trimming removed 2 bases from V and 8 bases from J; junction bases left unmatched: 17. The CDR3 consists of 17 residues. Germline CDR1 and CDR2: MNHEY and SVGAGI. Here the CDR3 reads CASSYGTAGAGLEGYTF. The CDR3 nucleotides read TGTGCCAGCAGTTACGGGACAGCCGGGGCTGGGCTGGAAGGCTACACCTTC.

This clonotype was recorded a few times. The CDR3, as DNA: TGTGCCAGCAGCGGCCGGGAAGGGGGAGCCCACGAGCAGTACTTC. It is translated as CASSGREGGAHEQYF. The rearrangement joins TRBV28 to TRBJ2-7, with D tentatively TRBD1 (6 bases). V was cut by 6 bases and J by 5 bases, with 20 bases left in between. The CDR3 extends over 15 amino acids. CDR1 is MDHEN, CDR2 SYDVKM, per germline.

The CDR3 coding sequence is TGTGCCAGCAGCCCGAGACTAGCGGAGGGAGGCGAGCAGTACTTC. It specifies CASSPRLAEGGEQYF. The chain uses TRBV12-3 or TRBV12-4 and TRBJ2-1, with 9 bases identical to TRBD2. The J call may be faulty, since TRBJ2-7 better matches the DNA end. This CDR3 has 15 amino acids.

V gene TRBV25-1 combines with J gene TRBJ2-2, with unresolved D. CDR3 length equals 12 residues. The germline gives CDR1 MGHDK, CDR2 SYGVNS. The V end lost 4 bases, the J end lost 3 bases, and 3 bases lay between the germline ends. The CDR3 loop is CASSVYTGELFF. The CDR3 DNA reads TGTGCCAGCAGTGTGTACACCGGGGAGCTGTTTTTT.

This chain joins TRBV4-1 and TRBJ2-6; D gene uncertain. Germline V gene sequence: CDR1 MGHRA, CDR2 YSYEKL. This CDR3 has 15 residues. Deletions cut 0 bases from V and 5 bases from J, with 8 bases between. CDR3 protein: CASSQDRAWANVLTF. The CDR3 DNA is TGCGCCAGCAGCCAAGATAGGGCGTGGGCCAACGTCCTGACTTTC.

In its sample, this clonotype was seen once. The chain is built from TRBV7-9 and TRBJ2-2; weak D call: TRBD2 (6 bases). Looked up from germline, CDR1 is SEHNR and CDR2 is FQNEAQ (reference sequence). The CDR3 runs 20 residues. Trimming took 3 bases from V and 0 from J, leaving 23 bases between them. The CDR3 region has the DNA TGTGCCAGCAGCTTGGTGGCCCCGGCAGGGAGGCTCGCGAACACCGGGGAGCTGTTTTTT. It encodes CASSLVAPAGRLANTGELFF.

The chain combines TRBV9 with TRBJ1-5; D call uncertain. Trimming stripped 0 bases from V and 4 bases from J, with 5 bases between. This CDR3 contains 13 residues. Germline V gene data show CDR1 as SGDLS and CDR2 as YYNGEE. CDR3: CASSVAGNQPQHF. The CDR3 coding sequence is TGTGCCAGCAGCGTAGCCGGTAATCAGCCCCAGCATTTT.